This T cell receptor beta chain was identified during a study of blood T cell repertoires in COVID-19. Study summary: Samples representing acute and convalescent COVID-19 were sourced from the United States, Italy and Spain. From T cells, B-cell-depleted T cells, or PBMCs came the material, which was cDNA or gDNA.

Original methodology: Using reference gene primer amplification, nucleated cell counts were estimated. TCRdb's table, derived via immunoSEQ multiplex PCR, lists solely in-frame clones and lacks some. That table supplies the V and J calls and clone size; D and trimming were determined from the DNA. The top ten clones hold about 3.5% of a sample with some 250,000 clones, 70% to 75% of them seen once. This CDR3 region has 15 residues. Trimming removed 0 bases from V and 4 bases from J, with 12 bases in between. Germline loops: CDR1 MNHEY, CDR2 SVGAGI. The gene calls are TRBV6-5 and TRBJ1-1; D is perhaps TRBD1 (6 bases). This clonotype was obtained from a woman older than 75 with acute or convalescent COVID-19. Sequenced sample: peripheral blood. The CDR3 nucleotides read TGTGCCAGCAGTTACTCGGGGGGGCTGGGCACTGAAGCTTTCTTT. Residues: CASSYSGGLGTEAFF.